Below, 11 T cell receptor beta chains from the same sample are listed, as sequenced in a study of blood T cell repertoires in COVID-19 (dated by TCRdb to 2020 to 2022). The method was the immunoSEQ multiplex PCR assay. TCRdb's version of the immuneACCESS table is confined to in-frame rearrangements and falls short of the full clone set. An unresolved V gene accounts for under half of the shortfall where checked; the remainder is of unknown origin. The sample table holds 300,000 to 350,000 clones, of which over 75% were seen once. About 5% of the sample belongs to the ten largest clones. Sequenced input: PBMCs or T cells enriched from blood (not recorded which). These receptors all come from a man aged 30 to 39 who had recovered from COVID-19.

The V gene is TRBV15, the J gene TRBJ2-1; weak D call: TRBD1 (6 bases). The V end lost 5 bases, the J end lost 6 bases, and 17 bases lay between the germline ends. Germline-derived CDR1 and CDR2 are LNHNV and YYDKDF (reference sequence). The length of the CDR3 is 15 residues. The CDR3 sequence: CATSRSGTPGNEQFF. In DNA form, the CDR3 reads TGTGCCACCAGCCGCTCCGGGACACCCGGCAATGAGCAGTTCTTC.

The genes are TRBV19 and TRBJ2-2; perhaps TRBD1 as D (6 bases). The germline V and J ends were trimmed by 2 bases and 3 bases, with 7 bases remaining between them. This CDR3 is built from 14 residues. CDR1 LNHDA and CDR2 SQIVND come from the germline V gene (reference sequence). The CDR3 nucleotides read TGTGCCAGTAGTATATCAGGGGACACCGGGGAGCTGTTTTTT. Translating gives CASSISGDTGELFF.

The genes are TRBV5-4 and TRBJ2-2, with TRBD2 matching over 14 bases. The CDR3 consists of 18 residues. CDR1 is SGHNT and CDR2 is YYREEE in the germline V gene (reference sequence). V shed 3 bases and J 0 bases; nucleotides not matched to a gene: 4. CDR3 loop: CASSSTSGGATNTGELFF. For the CDR3, the DNA is TGTGCCAGCAGCTCGACTAGCGGGGGGGCGACGAACACCGGGGAGCTGTTTTTT.

The V call is TRBV27, the J call TRBJ2-6; no reliable D call. CDR1 is MNHEY and CDR2 is SMNVEV in the germline V gene (reference sequence). CDR3 length equals 19 residues. Trimming shortened V by 3 bases and J by 1 base, and 19 bases separated the two germline ends. In DNA form, the CDR3 reads TGTGCCAGCAGTTTGCGTTATAATGTTTTGCTGTCTGGGGCCAACGTCCTGACTTTC. Protein product: CASSLRYNVLLSGANVLTF.

J is TRBJ2-3 and V is TRBV7-8; 11 nucleotides align to TRBD2. The junction had 10 bases not matched to a gene; V was cut back by 5 bases and J by 3 bases. The CDR3 contains 17 residues. CDR1 SGHVS and CDR2 FQNEAQ come from the germline V gene. CDR3 sequence reads: CASSGPTSGGKTDTQYF. The DNA of the CDR3 is TGTGCCAGCAGCGGCCCCACTAGCGGGGGAAAGACAGATACGCAGTATTTT.

This clone was seen at least ten times. The rearrangement uses TRBV10-3 and TRBJ2-1; TRBD2 is a possible D gene (6 bases). Germline loops: CDR1 ENHRY, CDR2 SYGVKD. The CDR3 length is 13 residues. With 6 bases removed from V and 5 bases from J, the gap between germline ends came to 11 bases. The CDR3 DNA is TGTGCCATCAGAACCGGGACTCACAATGAGCAGTTCTTC. This sequence encodes CAIRTGTHNEQFF.

J is TRBJ1-1 and V is TRBV7-8; the D gene is possibly TRBD1 (6 bases). V was shortened by 5 bases and J by 0 bases, with 16 bases between the two germline ends. Germline lookup yields CDR1 SGHVS and CDR2 FQNEAQ. The CDR3 sequence is 16 residues long. CDR3 loop: CASSLGTSGMNTEAFF. CDR3 coding DNA: TGTGCCAGCAGCCTAGGGACAAGTGGAATGAACACTGAAGCTTTCTTT.

This chain connects TRBV7-3 to TRBJ2-1; D is unresolved. Germline V gene sequence: CDR1 SGHTA, CDR2 FQGTGA. CDR3 length: 14 residues. Trimming removed 1 base at V and 5 bases at J, with 9 bases between. This chain's CDR3 is CASSLNLYDNEQFF. DNA of the CDR3: TGTGCCAGCAGCTTAAATCTTTATGACAATGAGCAGTTCTTC.

The chain recombines TRBV7-9 with TRBJ2-3, with D tentatively TRBD1 (5 bases). Per germline, CDR1 SEHNR and CDR2 FQNEAQ (reference sequence). The CDR3 runs to 12 residues. V dropped 5 bases and J dropped 6 bases, with 9 bases sitting between them. The CDR3 is CASSTDSDTQYF. The CDR3 DNA reads TGTGCCAGCAGCACCGACAGTGATACGCAGTATTTT. Full variable domain (missing parts from reference TRBV7-9 and TRBJ2-3): DTGVSQNPRHKITKRGQNVTFRCDPISEHNRLYWYRQTLGQGPEFLTYFQNEAQLEKSRLLSDRFSAERPKGSFSTLEIQRTEQGDSAMYLCASSTDSDTQYFGPGTRLTVL.

The rearrangement links TRBV29-1 to TRBJ1-1; D might be TRBD1 (5 bases). Trimming took 5 bases from V and 0 from J, leaving 13 bases between them. The CDR3 loop spans 14 amino acids. Germline V gene sequence: CDR1 SQVTM, CDR2 ANQGSEA. CDR3 residues: CSVSGVTVNTEAFF. The DNA for the CDR3 is TGCAGCGTTTCGGGGGTCACGGTGAACACTGAAGCTTTCTTT.

This rearrangement joins TRBV29-1 to TRBJ1-4; possibly TRBD1 for D (5 bases). This CDR3 has 15 residues. CDR1 is SQVTM, CDR2 ANQGSEA, per germline. V was trimmed by 6 bases and J by 7 bases, leaving 21 bases between them. The CDR3 region is CSVRGEGSLFEKLFF. CDR3 sequence (DNA): TGCAGCGTGCGGGGGGAGGGTAGCTTGTTTGAAAAACTGTTTTTT. The variable domain in full, with the rest retrieved from reference TRBV29-1 and TRBJ1-4, is SAVISQKPSRDICQRGTSLTIQCQVDSQVTMMFWYRQQPGQSLTLIATANQGSEATYESGFVIDKFPISRPNLTFSTLTVSNMSPEDSSIYLCSVRGEGSLFEKLFFGSGTQLSVL.